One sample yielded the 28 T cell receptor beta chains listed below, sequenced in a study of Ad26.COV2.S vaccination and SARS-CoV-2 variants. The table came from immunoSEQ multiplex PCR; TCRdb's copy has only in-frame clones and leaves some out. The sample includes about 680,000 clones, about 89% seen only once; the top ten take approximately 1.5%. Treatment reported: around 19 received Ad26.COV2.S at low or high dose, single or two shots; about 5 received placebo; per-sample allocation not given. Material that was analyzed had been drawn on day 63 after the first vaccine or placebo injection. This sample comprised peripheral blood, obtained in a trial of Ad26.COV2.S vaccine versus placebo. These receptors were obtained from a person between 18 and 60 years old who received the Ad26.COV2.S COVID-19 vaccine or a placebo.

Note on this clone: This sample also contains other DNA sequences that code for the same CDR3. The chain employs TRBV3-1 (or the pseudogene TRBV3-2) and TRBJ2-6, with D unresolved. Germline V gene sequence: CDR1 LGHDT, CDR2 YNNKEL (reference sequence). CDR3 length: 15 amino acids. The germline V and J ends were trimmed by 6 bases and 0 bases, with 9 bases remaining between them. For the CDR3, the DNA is TGTGCCAGCAGTCCCCCAAGCTCTGGGGCCAACGTCCTGACTTTC. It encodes CASSPPSSGANVLTF.

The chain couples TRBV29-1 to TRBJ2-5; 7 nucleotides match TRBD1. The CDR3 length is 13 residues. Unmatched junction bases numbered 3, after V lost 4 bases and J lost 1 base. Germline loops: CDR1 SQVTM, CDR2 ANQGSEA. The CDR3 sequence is CSVGWTGQETQYF. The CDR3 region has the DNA TGCAGCGTTGGCTGGACAGGCCAAGAGACCCAGTACTTC.

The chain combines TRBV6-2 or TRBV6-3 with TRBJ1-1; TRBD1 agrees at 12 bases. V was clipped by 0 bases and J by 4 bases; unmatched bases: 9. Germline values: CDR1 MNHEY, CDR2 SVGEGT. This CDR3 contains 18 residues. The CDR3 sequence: CASSYSTGQGAGGTEAFF. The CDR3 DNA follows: TGTGCCAGCAGTTACTCGACGGGACAGGGGGCGGGCGGCACTGAAGCTTTCTTT.

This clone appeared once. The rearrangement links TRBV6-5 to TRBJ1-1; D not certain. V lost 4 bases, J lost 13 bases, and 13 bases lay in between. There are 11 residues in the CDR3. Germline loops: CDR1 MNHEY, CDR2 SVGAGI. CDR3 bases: TGTGCCAGCAGTTCCGGGAGGAGTTATTTCTTT. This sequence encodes CASSSGRSYFF.

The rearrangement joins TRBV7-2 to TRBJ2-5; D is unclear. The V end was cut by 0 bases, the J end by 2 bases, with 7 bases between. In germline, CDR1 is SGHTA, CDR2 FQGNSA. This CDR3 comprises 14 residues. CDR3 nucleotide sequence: TGTGCCAGCAGCTTAGCGTCTTGGCAAGAGACCCAGTACTTC. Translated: CASSLASWQETQYF.

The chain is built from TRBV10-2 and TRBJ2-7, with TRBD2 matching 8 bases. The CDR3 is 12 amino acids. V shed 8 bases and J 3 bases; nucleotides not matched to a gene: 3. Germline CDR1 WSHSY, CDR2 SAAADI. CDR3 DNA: TGCGCCAGCGGACTAGCCCGCTACGAGCAGTACTTC. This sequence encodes CASGLARYEQYF.

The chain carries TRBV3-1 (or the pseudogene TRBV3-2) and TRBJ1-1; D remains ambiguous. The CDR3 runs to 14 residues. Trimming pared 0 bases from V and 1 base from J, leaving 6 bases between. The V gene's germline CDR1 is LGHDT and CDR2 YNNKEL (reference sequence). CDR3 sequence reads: CASSQEGWNTEAFF. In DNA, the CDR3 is TGTGCCAGCAGCCAAGAAGGGTGGAACACTGAAGCTTTCTTT.

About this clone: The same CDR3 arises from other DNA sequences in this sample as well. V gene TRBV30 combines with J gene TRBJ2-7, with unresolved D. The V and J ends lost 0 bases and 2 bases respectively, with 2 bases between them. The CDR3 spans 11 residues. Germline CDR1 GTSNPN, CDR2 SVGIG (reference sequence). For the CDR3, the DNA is TGTGCCTGGAGTGTGACCTACGAGCAGTACTTC. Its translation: CAWSVTYEQYF.

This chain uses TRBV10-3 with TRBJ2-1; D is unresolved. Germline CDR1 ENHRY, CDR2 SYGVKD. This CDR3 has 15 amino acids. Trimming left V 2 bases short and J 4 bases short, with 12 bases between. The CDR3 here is CAISESLVVYNEQFF. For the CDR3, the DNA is TGTGCCATCAGTGAGAGTCTAGTGGTATACAATGAGCAGTTCTTC.

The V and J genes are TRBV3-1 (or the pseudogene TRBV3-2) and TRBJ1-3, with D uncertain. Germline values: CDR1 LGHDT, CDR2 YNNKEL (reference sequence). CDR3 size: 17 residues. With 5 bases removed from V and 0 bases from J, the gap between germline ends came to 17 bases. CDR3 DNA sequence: TGTGCCAGCAGCATGAGGTCGGTTTCGAGCTCTGGAAACACCATATATTTT. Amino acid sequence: CASSMRSVSSSGNTIYF.

CDR3 sequence reads: CASSAGRNTEAFF. The CDR3 DNA reads TGTGCCAGCAGTGCCGGGAGAAACACTGAAGCTTTCTTT. The rearrangement uses TRBV2 and TRBJ1-1; no definite D call. Germline-derived CDR1 and CDR2 are SNHLY and FYNNEI. V gave up 4 bases and J gave up 2 bases, with 8 bases separating them. The CDR3 contains 13 residues.

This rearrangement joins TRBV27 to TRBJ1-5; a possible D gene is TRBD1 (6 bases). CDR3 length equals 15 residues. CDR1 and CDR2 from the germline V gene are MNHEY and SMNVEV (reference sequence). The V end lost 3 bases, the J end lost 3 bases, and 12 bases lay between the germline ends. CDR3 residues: CASSFRGNANQPQHF. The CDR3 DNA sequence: TGTGCCAGCAGTTTTAGGGGGAACGCCAATCAGCCCCAGCATTTT.

The DNA of the CDR3 is TGTGCCAGTTTACGGGGGGGCCGGACCGGGGAGCTGTTTTTT. This encodes CASLRGGRTGELFF. The rearrangement links TRBV19 to TRBJ2-2; 8 bases are a match to TRBD2. This CDR3 is 14 amino acids long. V dropped 8 bases and J dropped 5; count of bases not matched to a gene: 7. CDR1 and CDR2 (germline): LNHDA, SQIVND (reference sequence).

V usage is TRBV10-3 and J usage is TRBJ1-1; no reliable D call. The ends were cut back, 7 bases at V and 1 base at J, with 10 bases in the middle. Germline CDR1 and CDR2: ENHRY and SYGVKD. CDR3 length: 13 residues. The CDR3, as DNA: TGTGCCATCATCGAGGCTCCGAACACTGAAGCTTTCTTT. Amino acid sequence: CAIIEAPNTEAFF.

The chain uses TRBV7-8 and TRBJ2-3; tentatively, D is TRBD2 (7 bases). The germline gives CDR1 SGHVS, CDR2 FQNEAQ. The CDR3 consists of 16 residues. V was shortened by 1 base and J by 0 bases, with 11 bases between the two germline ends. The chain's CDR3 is CASSLDAGASTDTQYF. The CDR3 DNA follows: TGTGCCAGCAGCTTAGATGCGGGGGCAAGCACAGATACGCAGTATTTT.

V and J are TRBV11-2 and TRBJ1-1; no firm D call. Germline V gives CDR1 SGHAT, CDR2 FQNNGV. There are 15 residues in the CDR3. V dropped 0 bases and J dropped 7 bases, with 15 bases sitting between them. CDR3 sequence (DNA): TGTGCCAGCAGCTTAGATCGGCACTGGGAGGGTGAAGCTTTCTTT. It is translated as CASSLDRHWEGEAFF.

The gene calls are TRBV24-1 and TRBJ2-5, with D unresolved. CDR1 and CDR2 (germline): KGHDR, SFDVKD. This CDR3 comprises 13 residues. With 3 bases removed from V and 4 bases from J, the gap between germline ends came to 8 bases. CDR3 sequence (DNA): TGTGCCACCAGTGATGGCATGAGAGAGACCCAGTACTTC. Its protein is CATSDGMRETQYF.

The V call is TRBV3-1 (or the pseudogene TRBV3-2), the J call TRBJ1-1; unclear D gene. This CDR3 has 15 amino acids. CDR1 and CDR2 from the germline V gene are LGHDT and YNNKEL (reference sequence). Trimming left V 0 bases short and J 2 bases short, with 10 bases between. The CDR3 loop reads CASSQESQANTEAFF. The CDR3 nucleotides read TGTGCCAGCAGCCAAGAGTCGCAGGCAAACACTGAAGCTTTCTTT.

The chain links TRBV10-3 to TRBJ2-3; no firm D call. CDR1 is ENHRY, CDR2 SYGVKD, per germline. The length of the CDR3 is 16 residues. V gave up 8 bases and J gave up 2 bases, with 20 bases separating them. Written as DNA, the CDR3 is TGTGCCATCTCCCTTCAGTTGAGCGAGATCACAGATACGCAGTATTTT. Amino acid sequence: CAISLQLSEITDTQYF.

This CDR3 is CASSYKDRGYEQYF. The CDR3 nucleotides are TGTGCCAGCAGTTACAAGGACAGAGGCTACGAGCAGTACTTC. The chain couples TRBV6-5 to TRBJ2-7, with D possibly being TRBD1 (6 bases). Germline CDR1 reads MNHEY; CDR2 reads SVGAGI. Trimming stripped 2 bases from V and 3 bases from J, with 11 bases between. There are 14 residues in the CDR3.

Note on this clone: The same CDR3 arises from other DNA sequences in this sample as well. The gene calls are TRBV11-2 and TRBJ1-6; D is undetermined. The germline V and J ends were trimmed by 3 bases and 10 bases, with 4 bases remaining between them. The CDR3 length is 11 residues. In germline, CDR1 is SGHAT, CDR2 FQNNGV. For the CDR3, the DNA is TGTGCCAGCAGCTTGGGGTCACCCCTCCACTTT. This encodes CASSLGSPLHF.

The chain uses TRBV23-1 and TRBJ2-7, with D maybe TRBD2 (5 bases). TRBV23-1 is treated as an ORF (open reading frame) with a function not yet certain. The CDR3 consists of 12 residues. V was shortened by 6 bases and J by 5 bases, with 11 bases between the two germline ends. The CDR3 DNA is TGCGCCAGCAGCCCACGGGGAAACGAGCAGTACTTC. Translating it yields CASSPRGNEQYF.

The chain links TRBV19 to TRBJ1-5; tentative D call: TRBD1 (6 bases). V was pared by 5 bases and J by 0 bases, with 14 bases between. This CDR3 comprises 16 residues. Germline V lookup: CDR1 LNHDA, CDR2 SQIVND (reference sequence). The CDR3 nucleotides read TGTGCCAGTAGTCTCTTAGGACAGTATAGCAATCAGCCCCAGCATTTT. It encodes CASSLLGQYSNQPQHF.

CDR3 in DNA: TGTGCCAGCAGTGATGGGAATCAGCCCCAGCATTTT. This translates into CASSDGNQPQHF. The chain links TRBV2 to TRBJ1-5; D unresolved. The CDR3 loop spans 12 amino acids. Trimming took off 3 bases at V and 4 bases at J, with 4 bases between the two ends. Germline V gene data show CDR1 as SNHLY and CDR2 as FYNNEI.

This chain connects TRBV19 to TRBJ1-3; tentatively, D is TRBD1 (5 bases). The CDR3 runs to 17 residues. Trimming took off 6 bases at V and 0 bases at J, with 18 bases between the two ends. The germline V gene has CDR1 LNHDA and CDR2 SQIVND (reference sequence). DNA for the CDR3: TGTGCCAGTAGCAGGCCGGGACCCAAGGGCTCTGGAAACACCATATATTTT. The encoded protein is CASSRPGPKGSGNTIYF.

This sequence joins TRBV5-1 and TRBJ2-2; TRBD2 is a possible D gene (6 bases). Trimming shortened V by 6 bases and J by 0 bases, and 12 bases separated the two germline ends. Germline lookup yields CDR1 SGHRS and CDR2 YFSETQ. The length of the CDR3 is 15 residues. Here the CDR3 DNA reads TGCGCCAGCATCCCTACTAGCTCGAACACCGGGGAGCTGTTTTTT. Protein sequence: CASIPTSSNTGELFF. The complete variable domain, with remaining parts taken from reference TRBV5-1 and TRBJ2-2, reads KAGVTQTPRYLIKTRGQQVTLSCSPISGHRSVSWYQQTPGQGLQFLFEYFSETQRNKGNFPGRFSGRQFSNSRSEMNVSTLELGDSALYLCASIPTSSNTGELFFGEGSRLTVL.

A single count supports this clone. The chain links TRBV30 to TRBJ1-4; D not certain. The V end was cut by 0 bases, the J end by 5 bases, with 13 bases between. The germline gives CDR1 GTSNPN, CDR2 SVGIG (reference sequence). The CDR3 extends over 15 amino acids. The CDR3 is CAWSVRAGQNEKLFF. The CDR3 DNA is TGTGCCTGGAGTGTACGGGCCGGCCAAAATGAAAAACTGTTTTTT.

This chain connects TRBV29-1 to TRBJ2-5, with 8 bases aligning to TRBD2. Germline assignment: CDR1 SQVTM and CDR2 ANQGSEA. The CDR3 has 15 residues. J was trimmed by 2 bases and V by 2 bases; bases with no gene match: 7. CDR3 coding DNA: TGCAGCGTTGAAATTCTAGCGGGTTCTCAAGAGACCCAGTACTTC. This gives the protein CSVEILAGSQETQYF.